Sequencing of this TCR beta chain was carried out in a study of T cells in Graves' hyperthyroidism and ophthalmopathy. Whole-study results and caveats: Most thyroid clonotypes expanded above 0.001 appeared in blood too.

From RNA transcripts, TCR beta CDR3 regions were amplified. Researchers ran a first-round RT-PCR on the TCR CDR3 using the HTBI primer set. TCRdb re-called the multiplex PCR reads through MiXCR, storing one row per CDR3 protein. Seen here are about 350,000 distinct CDR3 sequences, about 14% observed once, and the top ten hold about 22%. Investigators excluded patients with uncontrolled infection, other autoimmune disease, pregnancy or lactation. Only a few counts were recorded for this clonotype. Its antigen remains unknown. CDR3 length: 12 amino acids. V was clipped by 5 bases and J by 10 bases, with 12 bases between them. Germline CDR1 reads SGHVS; CDR2 reads FQNEAQ.

This clonotype was obtained from a woman aged 25 to 39 with Graves' hyperthyroidism. Source material: blood. The chain joins TRBV7-8 to TRBJ2-1; possibly TRBD1 or TRBD2 for D (5 bases each). CDR3 sequence reads: CASSPWGWEQFF. For the CDR3, the DNA is TGTGCCAGCAGCCCATGGGGGTGGGAGCAGTTCTTC.